The 5 T cell receptor beta chains given below trace back to one sample, sequenced in a study of blood T cell repertoires in COVID-19. Clones were sequenced by immunoSEQ multiplex PCR, and TCRdb holds only the in-frame ones, with some missing. The sample shows about 260,000 clones, around 80% of them seen only once. Sequencing used peripheral blood. The receptor source for this set is a man aged 55 to 70 with acute or convalescent COVID-19.

This rearrangement joins TRBV5-1 to TRBJ1-4; D might be TRBD1 (6 bases). The V gene lost 1 base and the J gene lost 5 bases, with 12 bases spanning the gap. Germline V lookup: CDR1 SGHRS, CDR2 YFSETQ. The CDR3 runs 15 residues. This chain's CDR3 is CASSLQGQGNEKLFF. The CDR3 DNA reads TGCGCCAGCAGCTTGCAAGGTCAGGGGAATGAAAAACTGTTTTTT. Complete variable domain (other parts from reference TRBV5-1 and TRBJ1-4): KAGVTQTPRYLIKTRGQQVTLSCSPISGHRSVSWYQQTPGQGLQFLFEYFSETQRNKGNFPGRFSGRQFSNSRSEMNVSTLELGDSALYLCASSLQGQGNEKLFFGSGTQLSVL.

The chain couples TRBV27 to TRBJ1-1; TRBD1 is a possible D gene (6 bases). This CDR3 has 14 residues. From germline, CDR1 is MNHEY and CDR2 SMNVEV (reference sequence). Trimming stripped 3 bases from V and 2 bases from J, with 10 bases between. The CDR3 DNA sequence: TGTGCCAGCAGTTTTGGGGGGGCAAACACTGAAGCTTTCTTT. Translated: CASSFGGANTEAFF.

CDR3 sequence reads: CASSLVGTSGRTDTQYF. CDR3 bases: TGTGCCAGCAGCTTAGTGGGGACTAGCGGGAGGACAGATACGCAGTATTTT. The chain carries TRBV7-9 and TRBJ2-3; TRBD2 matches 15 bases. V lost 1 base, J lost 3 bases, and 2 bases stayed unmatched. Germline CDR1 SEHNR, CDR2 FQNEAQ (reference sequence). This CDR3 spans 17 amino acids.

The chain employs TRBV2 and TRBJ2-5, with 13 bases fitting TRBD2. In germline, CDR1 is SNHLY, CDR2 FYNNEI. V lost 9 bases, J lost 2 bases, and 9 bases stayed unmatched. The CDR3 sequence is 16 residues long. The CDR3 spells CARRTSGGRGQETQYF. CDR3 DNA: TGTGCCAGGAGGACTAGCGGGGGCCGTGGGCAAGAGACCCAGTACTTC.

The genes are TRBV5-1 and TRBJ1-1; D is perhaps TRBD1 (5 bases). This CDR3 is built from 14 residues. Trimming took 4 bases from V and 5 from J, leaving 15 bases between them. The germline V gene encodes CDR1 SGHRS and CDR2 YFSETQ. The CDR3 DNA reads TGCGCCAGCAGCCCGGGCAGGGTTTTTACTGAAGCTTTCTTT. Protein sequence: CASSPGRVFTEAFF.